The text below deals with one TCR beta chain. Measured with immunoSEQ multiplex PCR; TCRdb has only the in-frame clones, and not every one. The sample has 5,100 or so clones; about 22% are singletons. V shed 7 bases, J shed 7 bases, and the junction held 6 bases outside the gene matches. This CDR3 contains 13 residues. CDR1 and CDR2 (germline): SGHVS, FQNEAQ. The sample is drawn from a study of tumour-infiltrating T cells in Burkitt lymphoma. Looking at the study overall: Overall and progression-free survival were predicted by productive clonality.

The chain uses TRBV7-8 and TRBJ1-1; 10 bases line up with TRBD1. The sequenced material came from tumor tissue. The TCR originated in a human donor with diffuse large B-cell lymphoma. CDR3 loop: CASNRDRGSEAFF. CDR3 bases: TGTGCCAGCAACCGGGACAGGGGCAGTGAAGCTTTCTTT.